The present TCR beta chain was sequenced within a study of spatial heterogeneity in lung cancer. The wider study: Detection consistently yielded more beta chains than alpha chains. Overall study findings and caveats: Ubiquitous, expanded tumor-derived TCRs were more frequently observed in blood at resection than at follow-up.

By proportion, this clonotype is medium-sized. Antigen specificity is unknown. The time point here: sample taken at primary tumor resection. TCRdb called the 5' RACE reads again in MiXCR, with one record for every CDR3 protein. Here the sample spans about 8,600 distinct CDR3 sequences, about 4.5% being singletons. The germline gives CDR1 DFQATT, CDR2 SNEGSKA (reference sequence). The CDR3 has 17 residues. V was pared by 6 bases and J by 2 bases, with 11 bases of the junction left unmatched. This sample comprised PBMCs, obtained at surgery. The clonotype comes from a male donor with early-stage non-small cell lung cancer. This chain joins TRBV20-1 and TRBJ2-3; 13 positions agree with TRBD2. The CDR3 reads CSAAGLAGFGATDTQYF. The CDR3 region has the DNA TGCAGTGCCGCGGGACTAGCGGGGTTTGGAGCCACAGATACGCAGTATTTT.